The present T cell receptor beta chain was sequenced within a study of shared T cell receptors in the human thymus. V trimming: 0 bases; J trimming: 3 bases; junction bases outside the gene matches: 5. The V gene's germline CDR1 is LGHNA and CDR2 YSLEER. The CDR3 covers 15 residues. This clone was seen a single time. This table comes from immunoSEQ multiplex PCR, and its TCRdb copy is limited to in-frame clones, with some not included. The data contain 63,000 or so clones, more than 90% of them seen just once; the ten biggest clones take up about 0.03%. V and J are TRBV4-3 and TRBJ2-7, with TRBD1 matching 7 bases. The receptor's source is a human donor. Sample: thymocytes. CDR3 DNA sequence: TGCGCCAGCAGCCAAGATCGACAGGGATTCTACGAGCAGTACTTC. Translating gives CASSQDRQGFYEQYF.